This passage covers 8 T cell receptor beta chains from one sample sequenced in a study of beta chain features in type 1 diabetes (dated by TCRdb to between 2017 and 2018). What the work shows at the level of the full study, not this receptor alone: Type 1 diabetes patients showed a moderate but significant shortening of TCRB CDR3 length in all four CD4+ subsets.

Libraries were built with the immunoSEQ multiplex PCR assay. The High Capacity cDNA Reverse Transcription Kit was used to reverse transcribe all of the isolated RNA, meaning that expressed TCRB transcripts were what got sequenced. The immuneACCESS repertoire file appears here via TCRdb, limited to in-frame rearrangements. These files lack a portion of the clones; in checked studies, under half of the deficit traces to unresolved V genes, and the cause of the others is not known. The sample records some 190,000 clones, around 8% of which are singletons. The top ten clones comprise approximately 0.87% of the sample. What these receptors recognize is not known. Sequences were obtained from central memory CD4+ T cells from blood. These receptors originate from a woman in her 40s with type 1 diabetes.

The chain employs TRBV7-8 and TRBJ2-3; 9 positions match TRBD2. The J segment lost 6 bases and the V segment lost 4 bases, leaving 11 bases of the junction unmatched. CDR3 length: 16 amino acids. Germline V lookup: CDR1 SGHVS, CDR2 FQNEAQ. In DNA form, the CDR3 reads TGTGCCAGCAGCTCCCGGAGTAGCGGGAGTTCGGATACGCAGTATTTT. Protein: CASSSRSSGSSDTQYF.

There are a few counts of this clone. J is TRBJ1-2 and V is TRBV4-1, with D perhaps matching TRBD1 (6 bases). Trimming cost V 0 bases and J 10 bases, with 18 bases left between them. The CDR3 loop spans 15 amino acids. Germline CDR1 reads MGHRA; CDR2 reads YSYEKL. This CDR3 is CASSQEELRQAPYTF. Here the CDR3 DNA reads TGCGCCAGCAGCCAAGAGGAGTTACGACAGGCGCCCTACACCTTC.

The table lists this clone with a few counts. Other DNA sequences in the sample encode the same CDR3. CDR3 DNA sequence: TGTGCCAGTTCGCGAGAACAGGGGAACACTGAAGCTTTCTTT. Protein product: CASSREQGNTEAFF. The rearrangement uses TRBV18 and TRBJ1-1; possibly TRBD1 for D (6 bases). The CDR3 has 14 amino acids. Germline V gene sequence: CDR1 KGHSH, CDR2 LQKENI. V lost 9 bases and J 1 base, leaving 15 bases between the germline ends. The variable domain in full, completed from reference TRBV18 and TRBJ1-1, reads NAGVMQNPRHLVRRRGQEARLRCSPMKGHSHVYWYRQLPEEGLKFMVYLQKENIIDESGMPKERFSAEFPKEGPSILRIQQVVRGDSAAYFCASSREQGNTEAFFGQGTRLTVV.

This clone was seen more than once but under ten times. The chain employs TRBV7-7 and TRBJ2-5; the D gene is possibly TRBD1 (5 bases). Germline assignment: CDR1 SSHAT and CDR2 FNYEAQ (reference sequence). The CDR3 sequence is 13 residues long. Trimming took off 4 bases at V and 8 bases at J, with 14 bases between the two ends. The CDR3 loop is CASSSGPGQTQYF. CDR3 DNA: TGTGCCAGCAGCTCCGGACCCGGACAAACCCAGTACTTC.

CDR3 in amino acids: CASSPHRGDEKLFF. For the CDR3, the DNA is TGTGCCAGCAGCCCCCACAGGGGGGATGAAAAACTGTTTTTT. The rearrangement joins TRBV21-1 to TRBJ1-4; the listed D gene, TRBD1, was not tested against the DNA. TRBV21-1 is a documented pseudogene. The CDR3 length is 14 residues.

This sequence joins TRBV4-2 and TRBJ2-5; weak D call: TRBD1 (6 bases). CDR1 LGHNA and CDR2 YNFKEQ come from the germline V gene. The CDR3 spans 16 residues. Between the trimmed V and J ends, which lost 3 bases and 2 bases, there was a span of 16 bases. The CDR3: CASSQQQGEFQETQYF. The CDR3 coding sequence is TGTGCCAGCAGCCAGCAACAGGGCGAATTTCAAGAGACCCAGTACTTC.

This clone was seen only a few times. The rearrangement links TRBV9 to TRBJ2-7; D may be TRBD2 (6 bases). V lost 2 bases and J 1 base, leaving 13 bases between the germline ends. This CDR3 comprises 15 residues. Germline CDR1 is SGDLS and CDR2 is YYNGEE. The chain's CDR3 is CASSVGGPLSYEQYF. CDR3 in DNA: TGTGCCAGCAGCGTTGGAGGGCCATTATCCTACGAGCAGTACTTC.

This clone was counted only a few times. In nucleotides, the CDR3 is TGTGCCAGTAGTCGAACAGGGGGAATGGATGGCTACACCTTC. It yields the protein CASSRTGGMDGYTF. This rearrangement joins TRBV19 to TRBJ1-2, with 8 positions matching TRBD1. The junction had 8 bases not matched to a gene; V was cut back by 5 bases and J by 6 bases. Germline V gene sequence: CDR1 LNHDA, CDR2 SQIVND (reference sequence). CDR3 length: 14 residues.